This T cell receptor beta chain was retrieved from a study of PD-L1 blockade in urothelial cancer. Study-wide background: The researchers analyzed blood 3 weeks (second dose) and 6 weeks after treatment start.

CDR1 is MGHRA and CDR2 is YSYEKL in the germline V gene. The CDR3 length is 14 residues. The germline V and J ends were trimmed by 4 bases and 3 bases, with 12 bases remaining between them. Comment on this clone: What it binds is not known.

Study-wide points: Pretreatment TCR clonality in blood, when below the median, was predictive of better survival. At 3 weeks on treatment, tumor-associated clones expanded more with durable benefit.

Assay: immunoSEQ multiplex PCR; the TCRdb copy retains only in-frame clones and omits some. The sample has about 15,000 clones; approximately 88% are singletons. The starting material was PBMCs, obtained around atezolizumab (anti-PD-L1) treatment. The V and J genes are TRBV4-1 and TRBJ1-1; tentative D call: TRBD1 (5 bases). This clonotype was sampled from a man aged 65 to 85 with urothelial cancer. The CDR3 spells CASSRETGHTEAFF. In DNA, the CDR3 is TGCGCCAGCAGCCGAGAAACAGGTCACACTGAAGCTTTCTTT.